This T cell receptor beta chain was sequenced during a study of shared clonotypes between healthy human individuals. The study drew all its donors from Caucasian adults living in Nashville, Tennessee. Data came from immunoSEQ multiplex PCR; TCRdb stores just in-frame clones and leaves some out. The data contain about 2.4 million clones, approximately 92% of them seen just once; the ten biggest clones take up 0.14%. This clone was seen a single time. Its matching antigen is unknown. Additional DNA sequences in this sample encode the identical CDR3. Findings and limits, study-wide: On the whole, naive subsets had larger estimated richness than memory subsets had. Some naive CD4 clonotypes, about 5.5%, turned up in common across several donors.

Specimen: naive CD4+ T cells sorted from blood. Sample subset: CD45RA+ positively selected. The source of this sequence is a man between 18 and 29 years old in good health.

The CDR3 reads CASSIAGGSGANVLTF. The CDR3 DNA reads TGTGCCAGTAGTATTGCCGGGGGTTCCGGGGCCAACGTCCTGACTTTC. The rearrangement links TRBV19 to TRBJ2-6; maybe TRBD2 (6 bases). V was shortened by 3 bases and J by 4 bases, with 13 bases between the two germline ends. This CDR3 is 16 amino acids long. CDR1 is LNHDA, CDR2 SQIVND, per germline (reference sequence). Using reference TRBV19 and TRBJ2-6 for the parts outside the CDR3, the full variable domain is DGGITQSPKYLFRKEGQNVTLSCEQNLNHDAMYWYRQDPGQGLRLIYYSQIVNDFQKGDIAEGYSVSREKKESFPLTVTSAQKNPTAFYLCASSIAGGSGANVLTFGAGSRLTVL.